What follows are 28 T cell receptor beta chains derived from one specimen sequenced in a study of T-cell reconstitution after alpha-beta-depleted transplantation in children. TCRbeta library construction was performed incorporating unique molecular identifiers. A single record per CDR3 protein comes from TCRdb applying MiXCR to the PCR reads. The sample lists 250,000 to 400,000 distinct CDR3 sequences, approximately 23% seen once, with approximately 9.9% in the top ten. Sequences were derived from PBMCs, mostly from graft donor cells, sampled 180 days after TCRalphabeta/CD19-depleted stem cell transplant. These receptors originate from a male patient between 5 and 17 years old who had a stem cell transplant for acute lymphoblastic leukemia, so the T cells may come from the graft donor.

This clonotype was picked up a small number of times. This rearrangement joins TRBV29-1 to TRBJ1-2; D remains unclear. CDR3 length equals 12 residues. V was shortened by 0 bases and J by 2 bases, with 4 bases between the two germline ends. Per germline, CDR1 SQVTM and CDR2 ANQGSEA. DNA of the CDR3: TGCAGCGTTGAAGAACGCAACTATGGCTACACCTTC. This gives the protein CSVEERNYGYTF.

This clonotype came up a few times. The rearrangement links TRBV20-1 to TRBJ2-1; 13 nucleotides align to TRBD2. Germline V gene data show CDR1 as DFQATT and CDR2 as SNEGSKA (reference sequence). V dropped 6 bases and J dropped 0; count of bases not matched to a gene: 11. CDR3 length: 18 amino acids. The DNA for the CDR3 is TGCAGTGCCTTCGGACTAGCGGGGGCCTCGGGCTCCTACAATGAGCAGTTCTTC. Translation: CSAFGLAGASGSYNEQFF.

The chain combines TRBV3-1 with TRBJ2-5; 11 bases are a match to TRBD2. CDR1 LGHDT and CDR2 YNNKEL come from the germline V gene (reference sequence). This CDR3 region has 18 residues. Unmatched junction bases numbered 10, after V lost 0 bases and J lost 4 bases. The CDR3 bases are TGTGCCAGCAGCCAAGAACGCTATGTAGCGGGAGGGCCAGAGACCCAGTACTTC. Residues: CASSQERYVAGGPETQYF.

This CDR3 reads CASSQTGQGASEQYF. CDR3 in DNA: TGTGCCAGCAGTCAAACCGGACAGGGGGCGTCTGAGCAGTACTTC. The rearrangement links TRBV6-1 to TRBJ2-7; 11 bases are a match to TRBD1. V was pared by 5 bases and J by 7 bases, with 10 bases of the junction left unmatched. Germline V gene data show CDR1 as MNHNS and CDR2 as SASEGT. The CDR3 spans 15 residues.

The table lists this clonotype with a few counts. This chain joins TRBV2 and TRBJ2-5; D gene ambiguous. Trimming pared 4 bases from V and 2 bases from J, leaving 8 bases between. The length of the CDR3 is 13 residues. Germline V gives CDR1 SNHLY, CDR2 FYNNEI. The CDR3 sequence is CASSVQEQETQYF. The CDR3 coding sequence is TGTGCCAGCAGTGTTCAGGAACAAGAGACCCAGTACTTC.

The chain links TRBV13 to TRBJ2-3; 11 nucleotides match TRBD2. Germline assignment: CDR1 PRHDT and CDR2 FYEKMQ (reference sequence). There are 16 residues in the CDR3. The ends lost 4 bases at V and 2 bases at J; junction bases unmatched: 5. DNA of the CDR3: TGTGCCAGCAGCTCCGGGACTAGCGGCCCCACAGATACGCAGTATTTT. Its translation: CASSSGTSGPTDTQYF.

The chain joins TRBV7-3 to TRBJ2-1; 13 positions match TRBD2. CDR3 length: 17 residues. Unmatched junction bases numbered 9, after V lost 4 bases and J lost 6 bases. CDR1 SGHTA and CDR2 FQGTGA come from the germline V gene. DNA for the CDR3: TGTGCCAGCAGCTCCCCCGGGACTAGCGGGACAGGCAATGAGCAGTTCTTC. Encoded protein: CASSSPGTSGTGNEQFF.

The chain has TRBV11-2 and TRBJ1-1; D may be TRBD1 (5 bases). The CDR3 totals 14 residues. Germline lookup yields CDR1 SGHAT and CDR2 FQNNGV. V lost 3 bases and J lost 6, with 14 bases in between. This CDR3 is CASSFGTQDPEAFF. Written as DNA, the CDR3 is TGTGCCAGCAGCTTCGGGACCCAAGACCCTGAAGCTTTCTTT.

This clonotype was seen a handful of times. V is TRBV5-5 and J is TRBJ2-2; 8 bases match TRBD2. The germline gives CDR1 SGHKS, CDR2 YYEKEE (reference sequence). V lost 2 bases, J lost 5 bases, and 5 bases stayed unmatched. This CDR3 contains 15 residues. This CDR3 reads CASSFGLALTGELFF. In nucleotides, the CDR3 is TGTGCCAGCAGCTTTGGACTAGCTCTGACCGGGGAGCTGTTTTTT.

This clonotype has a handful of counts. This sequence joins TRBV5-1 and TRBJ2-1; perhaps TRBD2 as D (6 bases). This CDR3 has 14 residues. Germline V gene sequence: CDR1 SGHRS, CDR2 YFSETQ. Trimming cost V 4 bases and J 6 bases, with 14 bases left between them. In nucleotides, the CDR3 is TGCGCCAGCAGCGGCTCGGGAGCGTTCAATGAGCAGTTCTTC. Protein: CASSGSGAFNEQFF.

The chain employs TRBV3-1 and TRBJ2-1; D is perhaps TRBD2 (6 bases). Between the trimmed V and J ends, which lost 0 bases and 8 bases, there was a span of 20 bases. Per germline, CDR1 LGHDT and CDR2 YNNKEL (reference sequence). The CDR3 covers 17 residues. The CDR3 spells CASSQDPPPERGDEQFF. In DNA, the CDR3 is TGTGCCAGCAGCCAAGATCCACCTCCTGAACGCGGGGATGAGCAGTTCTTC.

The chain links TRBV30 to TRBJ2-4; D remains ambiguous. This CDR3 region has 14 residues. With 0 bases removed from V and 0 bases from J, the gap between germline ends came to 6 bases. CDR1 and CDR2 (germline): GTSNPN, SVGIG (reference sequence). CDR3 in DNA: TGTGCCTGGAGTGTACTACTAGCCAAAAACATTCAGTACTTC. Encoded protein: CAWSVLLAKNIQYF.

The rearrangement links TRBV12-3 or TRBV12-4 to TRBJ1-1; 8 bases fit TRBD1. V lost 6 bases to trimming and J lost 0 bases; unmatched junction nucleotides: 6. The CDR3 has 15 amino acids. The CDR3 loop reads CASRDRAAMNTEAFF. In DNA form, the CDR3 reads TGTGCCAGCAGGGACAGGGCCGCCATGAACACTGAAGCTTTCTTT.

The CDR3 DNA is TGCGCCAGCAGCTTGGGACCCGTGGGGATGACAGGGACCTACGAGCAGTACTTC. Its translation is CASSLGPVGMTGTYEQYF. The rearrangement links TRBV5-1 to TRBJ2-7; 7 bases are a match to TRBD1. There are 18 residues in the CDR3. The junction had 14 bases not matched to a gene; V was cut back by 0 bases and J by 2 bases. Per the germline V gene, CDR1 is SGHRS and CDR2 is YFSETQ.

This chain joins TRBV7-9 and TRBJ2-1, with D hard to call. CDR1 SEHNR and CDR2 FQNEAQ come from the germline V gene (reference sequence). Trimming cost V 5 bases and J 0 bases, with 14 bases left between them. CDR3 length: 16 residues. CDR3 protein: CASSPRTRSSYNEQFF. DNA for the CDR3: TGTGCCAGCAGCCCGCGAACACGGAGCTCCTACAATGAGCAGTTCTTC. The full variable domain, completed using reference TRBV7-9 and TRBJ2-1, is DTGVSQNPRHKITKRGQNVTFRCDPISEHNRLYWYRQTLGQGPEFLTYFQNEAQLEKSRLLSDRFSAERPKGSFSTLEIQRTEQGDSAMYLCASSPRTRSSYNEQFFGPGTRLTVL.

The rearrangement joins TRBV3-1 to TRBJ2-1; TRBD2 matches 13 bases. The V segment lost 5 bases and the J segment 10 bases; nucleotides outside the gene matches: 11. Germline values: CDR1 LGHDT, CDR2 YNNKEL (reference sequence). This CDR3 comprises 16 residues. The CDR3 here is CASSNPGTSGRGEQFF. The CDR3 DNA reads as TGTGCCAGCAGCAACCCCGGAACTAGCGGGAGGGGAGAGCAGTTCTTC.

The V and J genes are TRBV30 and TRBJ2-7; the match to TRBD1 covers 8 bases. Germline V gives CDR1 GTSNPN, CDR2 SVGIG (reference sequence). The length of the CDR3 is 14 residues. CDR3 nucleotide sequence: TGTGCTCTGAGAGCAGCAGGGGGCAAAAACGAGCAGTACTTC. Translation: CALRAAGGKNEQYF.

This chain connects TRBV7-3 to TRBJ2-3; D is ambiguous. Trimming took 5 bases from V and 3 from J, leaving 15 bases between them. The CDR3 sequence is 15 residues long. Germline V lookup: CDR1 SGHTA, CDR2 FQGTGA. CDR3 DNA: TGTGCCAGCAGCCCATCATTGTTAGGAACAGATACGCAGTATTTT. This gives the protein CASSPSLLGTDTQYF.

V is TRBV7-8 and J is TRBJ2-2, with a weak D call TRBD1 (5 bases). This CDR3 is 13 amino acids long. V lost 3 bases to trimming and J lost 8 bases, with 10 bases between them. Per the germline V gene, CDR1 is SGHVS and CDR2 is FQNEAQ. CDR3 nucleotides: TGTGCCAGCAGCTTCGTCAGACAGGGGGAGCTGTTTTTT. Its protein is CASSFVRQGELFF.

This clonotype has just a few counts. The rearrangement links TRBV7-9 to TRBJ1-1, with unresolved D. V dropped 2 bases and J dropped 1 base, with 8 bases sitting between them. This CDR3 has 14 amino acids. CDR1 and CDR2 from the germline V gene are SEHNR and FQNEAQ (reference sequence). The CDR3 is CASSLNSPNTEAFF. The CDR3 region has the DNA TGTGCCAGCAGCTTAAACAGCCCGAACACTGAAGCTTTCTTT.

The chain couples TRBV27 to TRBJ2-7, with 9 nucleotides matching TRBD1. The CDR3 consists of 13 residues. Germline V lookup: CDR1 MNHEY, CDR2 SMNVEV (reference sequence). Losses at the gene ends were 8 bases for V and 5 bases for J; bases not matched to a gene: 7. CDR3 residues: CASLGQGPHEQYF. In DNA form, the CDR3 reads TGTGCCAGCTTGGGACAGGGTCCCCACGAGCAGTACTTC.

This clonotype appeared a few times. The CDR3 protein is CSARQGRGDTQYF. Written as DNA, the CDR3 is TGCAGTGCTAGACAGGGTCGAGGAGATACGCAGTATTTT. This sequence joins TRBV20-1 and TRBJ2-3; D might be TRBD1 (5 bases). V was trimmed by 2 bases and J by 5 bases, leaving 11 bases between them. Germline-derived CDR1 and CDR2 are DFQATT and SNEGSKA (reference sequence). CDR3 length equals 13 residues.

This chain links TRBV28 with TRBJ1-2; possibly TRBD1 for D (6 bases). V was trimmed by 5 bases and J by 2 bases, leaving 15 bases between them. The germline V gene has CDR1 MDHEN and CDR2 SYDVKM. This CDR3 contains 15 residues. For the CDR3, the DNA is TGTGCCAGCAGTCCAGCCCGACAGGTCAACTATGGCTACACCTTC. It yields the protein CASSPARQVNYGYTF.

This clonotype was detected a few times. The chain recombines TRBV6-5 with TRBJ1-2, with D possibly TRBD1 on 5 matching bases. This CDR3 has 13 residues. The germline CDR1 and CDR2 sequences are MNHEY and SVGAGI. With 2 bases removed from V and 7 bases from J, the gap between germline ends came to 11 bases. The CDR3 loop is CASSYTGRGGYTF. For the CDR3, the DNA is TGTGCCAGCAGTTACACGGGGCGCGGTGGCTACACCTTC.

With respect to this clonotype: The CDR3 end shows no conserved phenylalanine or tryptophan, and so a read error is likely. The DNA is omitted, as the CDR3 cannot be located on it reliably, and the CDR3 follows TCRdb's listing. V is TRBV21-1 and J is TRBJ2-5. TRBV21-1 is annotated as a pseudogene. The CDR3 length equals 9 residues, ends included. The CDR3 region is CASSKQERL.

This clonotype has just a few counts. The chain links TRBV6-1 to TRBJ2-7, with 9 bases fitting TRBD2. This CDR3 is built from 15 residues. The V gene's germline CDR1 is MNHNS and CDR2 SASEGT. The V gene end was trimmed by 5 bases and the J gene end by 1 base; junction bases not matched to a gene: 6. DNA of the CDR3: TGTGCCAGCAGTCGCTTAGGACTAGCGTCCTACGAGCAGTACTTC. Amino acid sequence: CASSRLGLASYEQYF.

This sequence joins TRBV7-2 and TRBJ1-2, with TRBD1 as a possible D gene (6 bases). There are 15 residues in the CDR3. V was trimmed by 1 base and J by 4 bases, leaving 13 bases between them. Germline V lookup: CDR1 SGHTA, CDR2 FQGNSA. CDR3 in DNA: TGTGCCAGCAGCTTAGACCCCAGGACAGCCTATGGCTACACCTTC. Translating gives CASSLDPRTAYGYTF. Based on the CDR3 plus reference TRBV7-2 and TRBJ1-2, the full variable domain is GAGVSQSPSNKVTEKGKDVELRCDPISGHTALYWYRQSLGQGLEFLIYFQGNSAPDKSGLPSDRFSAERTGGSVSTLTIQRTQQEDSAVYLCASSLDPRTAYGYTFGSGTRLTVV.

The chain carries TRBV3-1 and TRBJ1-2; D is uncertain. CDR3 length equals 13 residues. V was cut by 1 base and J by 3 bases, with 6 bases left in between. Per the germline V gene, CDR1 is LGHDT and CDR2 is YNNKEL (reference sequence). CDR3 bases: TGTGCCAGCAGCCAAGGCCTGGACTATGGCTACACCTTC. Translating it yields CASSQGLDYGYTF. The whole variable domain, filled in from reference TRBV3-1 and TRBJ1-2, reads DTAVSQTPKYLVTQMGNDKSIKCEQNLGHDTMYWYKQDSKKFLKIMFSYNNKELIINETVPNRFSPKSPDKAHLNLHINSLELGDSAVYFCASSQGLDYGYTFGSGTRLTVV.